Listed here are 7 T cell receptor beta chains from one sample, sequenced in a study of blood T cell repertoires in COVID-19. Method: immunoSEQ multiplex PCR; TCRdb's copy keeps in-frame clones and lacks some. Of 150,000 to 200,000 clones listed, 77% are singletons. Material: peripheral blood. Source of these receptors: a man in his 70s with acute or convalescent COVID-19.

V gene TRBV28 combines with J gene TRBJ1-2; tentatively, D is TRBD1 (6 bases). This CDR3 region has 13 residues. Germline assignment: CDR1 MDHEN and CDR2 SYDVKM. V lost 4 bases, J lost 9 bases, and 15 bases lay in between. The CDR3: CASSSWGQMSYTF. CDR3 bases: TGTGCCAGCAGTTCGTGGGGACAAATGAGCTACACCTTC.

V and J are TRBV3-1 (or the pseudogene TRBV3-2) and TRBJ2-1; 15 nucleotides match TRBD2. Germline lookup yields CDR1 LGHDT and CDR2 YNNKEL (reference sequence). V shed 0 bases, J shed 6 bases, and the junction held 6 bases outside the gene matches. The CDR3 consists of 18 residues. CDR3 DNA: TGTGCCAGCAGCCAAGACGCCGGACTAGCGGGAGGGCTCAATGAGCAGTTCTTC. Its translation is CASSQDAGLAGGLNEQFF.

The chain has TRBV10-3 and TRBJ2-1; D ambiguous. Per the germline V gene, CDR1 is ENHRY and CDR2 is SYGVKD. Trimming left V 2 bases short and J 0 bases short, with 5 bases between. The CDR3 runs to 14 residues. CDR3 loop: CAISETNSYNEQFF. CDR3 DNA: TGTGCCATCAGTGAGACTAACTCCTACAATGAGCAGTTCTTC.

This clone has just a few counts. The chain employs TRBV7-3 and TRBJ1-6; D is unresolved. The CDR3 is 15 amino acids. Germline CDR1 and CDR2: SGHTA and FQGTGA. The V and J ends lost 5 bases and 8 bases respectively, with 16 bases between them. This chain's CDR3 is CASSPTPGGDSPLHF. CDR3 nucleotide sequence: TGTGCCAGCAGCCCTACCCCAGGAGGTGATTCACCCCTCCACTTT.

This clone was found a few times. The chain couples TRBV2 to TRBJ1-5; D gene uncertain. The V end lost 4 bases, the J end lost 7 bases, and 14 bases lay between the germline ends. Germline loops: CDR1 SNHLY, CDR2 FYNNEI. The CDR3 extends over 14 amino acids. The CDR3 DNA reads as TGTGCCAGCAGTGTGGGAACACCGGGGCAGCCCCAGCATTTT. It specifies CASSVGTPGQPQHF.

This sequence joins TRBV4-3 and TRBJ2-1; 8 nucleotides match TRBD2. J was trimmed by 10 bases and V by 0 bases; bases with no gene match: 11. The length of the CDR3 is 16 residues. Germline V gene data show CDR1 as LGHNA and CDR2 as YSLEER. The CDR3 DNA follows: TGCGCCAGCAGCCAAGATGGCGGTAGCGGGATAGACGAGCAGTTCTTC. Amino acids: CASSQDGGSGIDEQFF.

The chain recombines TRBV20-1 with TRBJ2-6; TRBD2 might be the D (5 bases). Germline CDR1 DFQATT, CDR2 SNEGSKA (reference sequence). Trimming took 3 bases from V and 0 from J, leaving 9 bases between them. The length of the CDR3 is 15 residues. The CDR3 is CSASLGSSGANVLTF. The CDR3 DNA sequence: TGCAGTGCTAGTCTAGGGAGCTCTGGGGCCAACGTCCTGACTTTC.